This is a list of T cell receptor beta chains from one sample in a study of control samples from healthy donors and cancer patients. Repertoires were generated with immunoSEQ multiplex PCR, while TCRdb's copy carries only in-frame clones and drops some. The table has under 200,000 clones, 92% seen once. Sequencing input: blood. These receptors came from a woman aged 25-40 years in good health. Each CDR3 is given without its conserved first and last residue.

v_gene	j_gene	CDR3aa
TRBV4-1	TRBJ1-5	ASSQSAGVQPQH
TRBV7-9	TRBJ2-7	ASSLDRGRYEQY
TRBV10-3	TRBJ2-1	ATSGATNEQF
TRBV5-4	TRBJ2-3	ASSLEAGTGADTQY
TRBV7-2	TRBJ1-6	ASRPIAVGNSPLH
TRBV6-4	TRBJ2-4	ASSATGGEEDIQY
TRBV14	TRBJ2-7	ASSQVTGGTEQY
TRBV6-6	TRBJ2-7	ATLPRTGSTYEQY
TRBV11-2	TRBJ2-5	ASSLGGGRKETQY
TRBV7-9	TRBJ1-3	ASSPTGGEPTIY
TRBV3-1/TRBV3-2	TRBJ2-2	ASSQEARGEAGELF
TRBV28	TRBJ2-6	ASSLAGGSGANVLT
TRBV6-5	TRBJ2-7	ASSYGYSYEQY
TRBV24-1	TRBJ1-2	ATSDPGHYGYT
TRBV12-3/TRBV12-4	TRBJ1-1	ASSFAENTEAF
TRBV4-1	TRBJ1-5	ASSPTGDSNQPQH
TRBV4-1	TRBJ1-4	ASSQGQNSGLNEKLF
TRBV19	TRBJ2-1	ASSTLPSSANNEQF
TRBV11-2	TRBJ2-3	ASRRRDIMLDTQY
TRBV24-1	TRBJ1-2	ATSDLTGYT
TRBV4-1	TRBJ2-5	ASSQAETQY
TRBV9	TRBJ2-1	ASSPYPNEQF
TRBV18	TRBJ2-1	ASSRGTGNEQF
TRBV10-1	TRBJ1-5	ASSGTDSNQPQH
TRBV28	TRBJ1-3	ASSLSGNTIY
TRBV6-1	TRBJ1-3	ASSESLGNTIY
TRBV12-3/TRBV12-4	TRBJ2-3	ASSLGDSDTQY
TRBV4-2	TRBJ2-6	ASSQGREGSGANVLT
TRBV5-4	TRBJ2-4	ASSTRDRENIQY
TRBV12-3/TRBV12-4	TRBJ2-1	ASSLGDNEQF
TRBV23-1	TRBJ2-1	ASSQSGQGGDEQF
TRBV7-9	TRBJ1-1	ASSTGGQRVGKTEAF
TRBV25-1	TRBJ1-2	ASSGSGRTYGYT
TRBV20-1	TRBJ1-1	SARDSPEAF
TRBV27	TRBJ1-1	ASSPTPTGTNTEAF
TRBV4-1	TRBJ1-4	ASSQEGQIGEKLF
TRBV6-6	TRBJ1-1	ASKGRGSTEAF
TRBV4-2	TRBJ1-1	ASSQEEVGRTEAF
TRBV5-1	TRBJ2-7	ASSLLEAGGLAYEQY
TRBV7-6	TRBJ2-1	ASSLVTGTARNEQF
TRBV28	TRBJ1-1	ASSFSGGGSTEAF
TRBV28	TRBJ2-2	ASRESGAYTGELF
TRBV28	TRBJ1-1	ASSSRGNTEAF
TRBV19	TRBJ2-1	ASSIMTRELF
TRBV6-5	TRBJ1-1	ASTDRDSVTEAF
TRBV6-5	TRBJ1-2	ASSYLGDHYGYT
TRBV2	TRBJ2-5	ASSLRPSGTGVETQY
TRBV19	TRBJ2-2	ASSMFKGTNTGELF
TRBV7-9	TRBJ2-7	ASSLVTPLEQY
TRBV6-4	TRBJ2-3	ASSETAGHTDTQY